The 23 T cell receptor beta chains presented below share a single source sample, sequenced in a study of follicular helper T cells after annual influenza vaccination (dated by TCRdb to about 2017). The protocol used for the library was the immunoSEQ multiplex PCR assay. This is the immuneACCESS table as TCRdb keeps it, with only in-frame sequences that have V and J called. A part of the clones is gone; compared with another copy, unresolved V genes explain less than half, and the rest is unexplained. The sample table shows some 9,800 clones, and nearly 85% are seen once. Approximately 1.5% of the sample goes to the ten largest clones. Sample time point, as interpreted from the label and publication: 2015-2016 season, pre-vaccination. The sequencing used CXCR5+ CD38- circulating T follicular helper cells from blood, collected on the day of influenza vaccination. Per the publication, the cell subset or site label means: circulating Tfh, non-naive CD4+CXCR5+PD-1+ (ICOS+CD38+ or ICOS-CD38-). These receptors all stem from an adult who received the influenza vaccine.

This clone has a single count. The chain uses TRBV5-8 and TRBJ2-7; D could derive from TRBD1 or TRBD2 (5 bases each). The CDR3 is 14 residues long. V dropped 2 bases and J dropped 5 bases, with 14 bases sitting between them. CDR1 is SGHTS, CDR2 YDEGEE, per germline. Here the CDR3 reads CASSFGGAVNEQYF. CDR3 in DNA: TGTGCCAGCAGCTTTGGGGGTGCGGTAAACGAGCAGTACTTC.

This chain joins TRBV7-3 and TRBJ2-5; D not certain. Germline values: CDR1 SGHTA, CDR2 FQGTGA. The CDR3 spans 12 residues. V lost 4 bases and J lost 5, with 8 bases in between. This CDR3 is CASSSLGETQYF. The CDR3 DNA is TGTGCCAGCAGCTCTTTGGGGGAGACCCAGTACTTC.

This rearrangement joins TRBV6-5 to TRBJ2-7, with D unresolved. Trimming removed 0 bases from V and 4 bases from J, with 4 bases in between. The CDR3 loop spans 12 amino acids. In germline, CDR1 is MNHEY, CDR2 SVGAGI. The CDR3 is CASSYSSYEQYF. CDR3 sequence (DNA): TGTGCCAGCAGTTACTCCAGTTACGAGCAGTACTTC.

This clone was seen just once. This chain links TRBV18 with TRBJ1-1; D is ambiguous. Trimming left V 3 bases short and J 5 bases short, with 13 bases between. CDR3 length: 14 residues. CDR1 KGHSH and CDR2 LQKENI come from the germline V gene. The CDR3 coding sequence is TGTGCCAGCTCACCTAAGATGGAAGGTACTGAAGCTTTCTTT. Its protein is CASSPKMEGTEAFF.

V usage is TRBV2 and J usage is TRBJ1-2; 8 nucleotides agree with TRBD1. The trim removed 3 bases at V and 3 bases at J, leaving 6 bases unmatched. The CDR3 totals 15 residues. CDR1 and CDR2 from the germline V gene are SNHLY and FYNNEI. The CDR3, as DNA: TGTGCCAGCAGTGATTTTCAGGGGGCGGACTATGGCTACACCTTC. Protein product: CASSDFQGADYGYTF. Looking up the rest from reference TRBV2 and TRBJ1-2 gives the full variable domain: EPEVTQTPSHQVTQMGQEVILRCVPISNHLYFYWYRQILGQKVEFLVSFYNNEISEKSEIFDDQFSVERPDGSNFTLKIRSTKLEDSAMYFCASSDFQGADYGYTFGSGTRLTVV.

This clone was seen a few times. J is TRBJ2-7 and V is TRBV5-1, with 8 positions matching TRBD2. CDR1 is SGHRS, CDR2 YFSETQ, per germline. V gave up 0 bases and J gave up 3 bases; unmatched junction bases: 8. There are 16 residues in the CDR3. CDR3 in amino acids: CASSLEGSGTLYEQYF. The CDR3 nucleotides are TGCGCCAGCAGCTTGGAAGGTAGCGGGACCCTCTACGAGCAGTACTTC.

The rearrangement links TRBV18 to TRBJ2-1; 10 bases are a match to TRBD2. Looked up from germline, CDR1 is KGHSH and CDR2 is LQKENI. The CDR3 runs 15 residues. J was trimmed by 5 bases and V by 3 bases; bases with no gene match: 4. The CDR3 is CASSPLAGADNEQFF. CDR3 nucleotide sequence: TGTGCCAGCTCACCGCTAGCGGGAGCTGACAATGAGCAGTTCTTC.

This chain connects TRBV30 to TRBJ1-2; D perhaps matches TRBD1 (6 bases). The CDR3 has 15 amino acids. Germline values: CDR1 GTSNPN, CDR2 SVGIG (reference sequence). V was cut by 0 bases and J by 4 bases, with 15 bases left in between. The DNA for the CDR3 is TGTGCCTGGAGTGTGACAGGTTACAGTGGCTATGGCTACACCTTC. Its translation: CAWSVTGYSGYGYTF. Full variable domain (outside the CDR3, taken from reference TRBV30 and TRBJ1-2): SQTIHQWPATLVQPVGSPLSLECTVEGTSNPNLYWYRQAAGRGLQLLFYSVGIGQISSEVPQNLSASRPQDRQFILSSKKLLLSDSGFYLCAWSVTGYSGYGYTFGSGTRLTVV.

This chain connects TRBV9 to TRBJ2-1; TRBD1 might be the D (6 bases). The CDR3 contains 14 residues. Trimming removed 4 bases from V and 2 bases from J, with 10 bases in between. Per the germline V gene, CDR1 is SGDLS and CDR2 is YYNGEE. DNA of the CDR3: TGTGCCAGCAGCCTGGACAGTACCTACAATGAGCAGTTCTTC. Amino acids: CASSLDSTYNEQFF.

The rearrangement uses TRBV5-1 and TRBJ2-7, with TRBD2 matching 7 bases. J was trimmed by 4 bases and V by 2 bases; bases with no gene match: 3. CDR1 SGHRS and CDR2 YFSETQ come from the germline V gene. The CDR3 is 13 residues long. The CDR3 is CASSFTSEYEQYF. For the CDR3, the DNA is TGCGCCAGCAGCTTTACTAGCGAGTACGAGCAGTACTTC.

A few counts support this clone. The V and J genes are TRBV27 and TRBJ1-1; D is unresolved. The V gene lost 4 bases and the J gene lost 1 base, with 10 bases spanning the gap. The CDR3 is made up of 14 amino acids. Germline V gene data show CDR1 as MNHEY and CDR2 as SMNVEV (reference sequence). CDR3 in DNA: TGTGCCAGCAGTTCTCCTTCAGGGAACACTGAAGCTTTCTTT. Its translation: CASSSPSGNTEAFF.

This clone was detected once. The V and J genes are TRBV5-1 and TRBJ2-7; D could derive from TRBD1 or TRBD2 (5 bases each). The CDR3 runs 15 residues. V was cut by 3 bases and J by 3 bases, with 16 bases left in between. Germline V gives CDR1 SGHRS, CDR2 YFSETQ. The CDR3 sequence is CASSSTGTGNYEQYF. The CDR3 DNA reads as TGCGCCAGCAGCTCAACCGGGACGGGGAACTACGAGCAGTACTTC.

The sample holds a few counts of this clone. The rearrangement joins TRBV9 to TRBJ2-1; 13 nucleotides agree with TRBD2. Germline CDR1 and CDR2: SGDLS and YYNGEE. Trimming removed 4 bases from V and 9 bases from J; junction bases left unmatched: 10. The CDR3 is 16 residues long. CDR3: CASSTTSGRPQGEQFF. The CDR3 coding sequence is TGTGCCAGCAGCACGACTAGCGGGAGGCCCCAGGGTGAGCAGTTCTTC.

This clone came up once. CDR3 nucleotides: TGTGCCAGCAGTCGACAGGGAGGGTTGGATACGCAGTATTTT. Its protein product is CASSRQGGLDTQYF. This chain connects TRBV7-9 to TRBJ2-3; D assignment may be TRBD1 or TRBD2 (7 bases each). Looked up from germline, CDR1 is SEHNR and CDR2 is FQNEAQ (reference sequence). CDR3 size: 14 residues. V lost 6 bases to trimming and J lost 6 bases, with 16 bases between them. The variable domain in full, completed from reference TRBV7-9 and TRBJ2-3, reads DTGVSQNPRHKITKRGQNVTFRCDPISEHNRLYWYRQTLGQGPEFLTYFQNEAQLEKSRLLSDRFSAERPKGSFSTLEIQRTEQGDSAMYLCASSRQGGLDTQYFGPGTRLTVL.

The rearrangement uses TRBV28 and TRBJ2-3, with 11 bases that match TRBD2. Germline V CDR1 and CDR2: MDHEN, SYDVKM. The CDR3 has 16 residues. V was clipped by 5 bases and J by 4 bases; unmatched bases: 8. The CDR3 DNA reads as TGTGCCAGCAGTCAACTAGCGGGAGCATTATCAGATACGCAGTATTTT. It codes for CASSQLAGALSDTQYF.

The V and J genes are TRBV10-3 and TRBJ1-3; D perhaps matches TRBD1 (6 bases). V shed 0 bases and J shed 13 bases, with 16 bases lying between them. The CDR3 is 14 amino acids. Germline V gives CDR1 ENHRY, CDR2 SYGVKD. The CDR3 sequence: CAISESGQMMKIYF. Here the CDR3 DNA reads TGTGCCATCAGTGAGTCGGGACAAATGATGAAGATATATTTT.

This clone came up once. The chain carries TRBV28 and TRBJ1-1, with unresolved D. V was clipped by 3 bases and J by 1 base, with 9 bases between them. The germline V gene has CDR1 MDHEN and CDR2 SYDVKM. CDR3 length: 14 residues. CDR3 in DNA: TGTGCCAGCAGTTTCCATAGCAGGAACACTGAAGCTTTCTTT. This encodes CASSFHSRNTEAFF.

With regard to this clone: At one end, the junction sequence differs from germline, possibly due to a read error. The chain combines TRBV28 with TRBJ2-7, with 11 positions matching TRBD1. CDR1 is MDHEN and CDR2 is SYDVKM in the germline V gene. The CDR3 totals 13 residues. CDR3 protein: CASRTGGSFEQYF. CDR3 nucleotide sequence: TGTGCCAGCCGGACAGGGGGCTCCTTCGAGCAGTACTTC.

The V gene is TRBV28, the J gene TRBJ2-4, with D perhaps matching TRBD1 (5 bases). Germline-derived CDR1 and CDR2 are MDHEN and SYDVKM. There are 13 residues in the CDR3. V lost 0 bases and J 8 bases, leaving 8 bases between the germline ends. The CDR3 loop is CASSLWGPDIQYF. The CDR3 region has the DNA TGTGCCAGCAGTTTATGGGGGCCCGACATTCAGTACTTC.

This clone has more than one count but fewer than ten. This chain joins TRBV7-9 and TRBJ1-1, with a weak D call TRBD1 (5 bases). This CDR3 region has 14 residues. Germline CDR1 is SEHNR and CDR2 is FQNEAQ (reference sequence). V shed 0 bases and J shed 4 bases, with 9 bases lying between them. The CDR3 nucleotides read TGTGCCAGCAGCTTAGCCAAGGGGAGCACTGAAGCTTTCTTT. Translating gives CASSLAKGSTEAFF.

This chain connects TRBV7-3 to TRBJ2-1; 7 nucleotides match TRBD2. CDR1 SGHTA and CDR2 FQGTGA come from the germline V gene. CDR3 length: 15 residues. The V segment lost 1 base and the J segment 4 bases; nucleotides outside the gene matches: 4. DNA for the CDR3: TGTGCCAGCAGCTTAATGGCGGGAGAGTACAATGAGCAGTTCTTC. Translating gives CASSLMAGEYNEQFF.

As DNA, the CDR3 is TGTGCCAGCAGCTTGGGGGGAGGTAACTATGGCTACACCTTC. This translates into CASSLGGGNYGYTF. The rearrangement joins TRBV7-3 to TRBJ1-2; a possible D gene is TRBD1 (5 bases). Deletions cut 3 bases from V and 1 base from J, with 9 bases between. Germline V gene data show CDR1 as SGHTA and CDR2 as FQGTGA. The CDR3 sequence is 14 residues long.

The J gene is TRBJ1-2, the V gene TRBV7-2; TRBD1 aligns across 7 bases. Germline V gives CDR1 SGHTA, CDR2 FQGNSA. The J segment lost 7 bases and the V segment lost 5 bases, leaving 7 bases of the junction unmatched. This CDR3 has 13 residues. As DNA, the CDR3 is TGTGCCAGCAGCCAATACAGGGGTCTTGGCTACACCTTC. Its protein product is CASSQYRGLGYTF. Filled out from reference TRBV7-2 and TRBJ1-2, the complete variable domain reads GAGVSQSPSNKVTEKGKDVELRCDPISGHTALYWYRQSLGQGLEFLIYFQGNSAPDKSGLPSDRFSAERTGGSVSTLTIQRTQQEDSAVYLCASSQYRGLGYTFGSGTRLTVV.